This TCR beta chain was captured in a study of blood T cell repertoires in COVID-19. Libraries were prepared by immunoSEQ multiplex PCR; TCRdb keeps only in-frame clonotypes and omits some of them. Here the sample spans hundreds of thousands of clones, approximately 85% being singletons. This CDR3 has 16 residues. The junction had 15 bases not matched to a gene; V was cut back by 6 bases and J by 5 bases. Germline V gene data show CDR1 as LNHDA and CDR2 as SQIVND (reference sequence). This clonotype was obtained from a human donor in a cohort sampled during active COVID-19. Source material: peripheral blood. This rearrangement joins TRBV19 to TRBJ1-1; 7 nucleotides align to TRBD1. CDR3 DNA sequence: TGTGCCAGTAGCCCTACCCAGGGGGGAATCTGGACTGAAGCTTTCTTT. Residues: CASSPTQGGIWTEAFF. The full variable domain, with the rest looked up from reference TRBV19 and TRBJ1-1, is DGGITQSPKYLFRKEGQNVTLSCEQNLNHDAMYWYRQDPGQGLRLIYYSQIVNDFQKGDIAEGYSVSREKKESFPLTVTSAQKNPTAFYLCASSPTQGGIWTEAFFGQGTRLTVV.